These T cell receptor beta chains were read from a single sample in a study of PD-1 blockade in classical Hodgkin lymphoma. The table came from immunoSEQ multiplex PCR; TCRdb's copy has only in-frame clones and leaves some out. The data show tens of thousands of clones, nearly 80% seen once. The starting material was peripheral blood mononuclear cells (PBMCs), obtained before the fourth cycle of nivolumab. These receptors originate from a human donor with classical Hodgkin lymphoma. CDR3s include the opening cysteine and the closing phenylalanine or tryptophan. A D gene is named only where the DNA matches it firmly. Part of the rows lack a size; the others show once, few, many or a class for expanded clones.

clone size,D gene,J gene,V gene,CDR3 DNA,CDR3 protein
-,TRBD1,TRBJ1-5,TRBV6-6,TGTGCCAGCAGGGACAGGGAGGTTGGGCCCCAGCATTTT,CASRDREVGPQHF
-,-,TRBJ2-7,TRBV30,TGTGCCTGGAGTAGGGAGGGGGGCTCCTCCTACGAGCAGTACTTC,CAWSREGGSSYEQYF
-,-,TRBJ1-1,TRBV5-1,TGCGCCAGCAGCTTGGCCCAGGCAAGGGCGAACACTGAAGCTTTCTTT,CASSLAQARANTEAFF
-,-,TRBJ1-3,TRBV11-2,TGTGCCAGCAGCCCAAGGACCCCTCGGGAGAACACCATATATTTT,CASSPRTPRENTIYF
few,-,TRBJ2-1,TRBV29-1,TGCAGCGTTGATTCCCCGGGGATCGCGTCACACAATGAGCAGTTCTTC,CSVDSPGIASHNEQFF
-,-,TRBJ1-1,TRBV9,TGTGCCAGCACCCCTGGGTGGGGTTGGACTGAAGCTTTCTTT,CASTPGWGWTEAFF
-,TRBD2,TRBJ2-1,TRBV18,TGTGCCAGCTCTCCACTAGCGGCCGAGCAGTTCTTC,CASSPLAAEQFF
-,TRBD1,TRBJ1-1,TRBV27,TGTGCCAGCAGTTTCCAGGGGACAGGGGTTGAAGCTTTCTTT,CASSFQGTGVEAFF
-,-,TRBJ1-1,TRBV27,TGTGCCAGCAAACAAAATGCTGGGACTGAAGCTTTCTTT,CASKQNAGTEAFF
-,TRBD2,TRBJ2-2,TRBV6-6,TGTGCCAGCAGTTACCCGGGAACTAGCGTTCCCGGGGAGCTGTTTTTT,CASSYPGTSVPGELFF
-,-,TRBJ1-1,TRBV7-3,TGTGCCAGCAGCTTAAATAGTGGGGGGCGCACTGAAGCTTTCTTT,CASSLNSGGRTEAFF
-,-,TRBJ2-1,TRBV6-1,TGTGCCAGCCAAACCTTAGCGGCGAATGAGCAGTTCTTC,CASQTLAANEQFF
few,-,TRBJ1-1,TRBV7-9,TGTGCCAGCAGCTCCACAGGGATCTGGGCTGAAGCTTTCTTT,CASSSTGIWAEAFF
-,-,TRBJ1-1,TRBV5-6,TGTGCCAGCAGCCCCGACTTTAGGATGCAGGGCAGCGAAGCTTTCTTT,CASSPDFRMQGSEAFF
-,TRBD2,TRBJ2-1,TRBV6-5,TGTGCCAGCCGAACAACTAGCGGGAGTTGGAATGAGCAGTTCTTC,CASRTTSGSWNEQFF
-,-,TRBJ2-5,TRBV27,TGTGCCAGCAGCTCGGAACTTGACAGCGTTCAAGAGACCCAGTACTTC,CASSSELDSVQETQYF
medium-sized,-,TRBJ1-1,TRBV5-1,TGCGCCAGCAGCTTGGGCGGGGGCGCGGCTGAAGCTTTCTTT,CASSLGGGAAEAFF
-,-,TRBJ1-2,TRBV27,TGTGCCAGCAGTCTACTCGGGTATGGCTACACCTTC,CASSLLGYGYTF
-,TRBD2,TRBJ2-7,TRBV9,TGTGCCAGCAGCGTTCTAGCGGGGGGGCCGAGCTCCTACGAGCAGTACTTC,CASSVLAGGPSSYEQYF
-,-,TRBJ1-1,TRBV5-1,TGCGCCAGCAGCTTGGCGGTAGGGGAAGCTTTCTTT,CASSLAVGEAFF
-,-,TRBJ2-3,TRBV6-5,TGTGCCAGCGGGCAGGATACGCAGTATTTT,CASGQDTQYF
large,-,TRBJ2-5,TRBV9,TGTGCCAGCAGCCTTACGGCAAACCGGGCGGAGACCCAGTACTTC,CASSLTANRAETQYF
-,-,TRBJ2-1,TRBV2,TGTGCCAGCAGCATACCGGGACACCCCTACAATGAGCAGTTCTTC,CASSIPGHPYNEQFF
-,-,TRBJ1-4,TRBV5-1,TGCGCCAGCAGCTTGGTGCCGGCGGTCGAAAAACTGTTTTTT,CASSLVPAVEKLFF
medium-sized,TRBD2,TRBJ2-3,TRBV9,TGTGCCAGCAGCGTCCTAGCGGGACCCACAGATACGCAGTATTTT,CASSVLAGPTDTQYF
-,-,TRBJ1-4,TRBV7-7,TGTGCCAGCAGCCCCCTCTTAGGGGCAGCAACTAATGAAAAACTGTTTTTT,CASSPLLGAATNEKLFF
-,TRBD1,TRBJ2-7,TRBV28,TGTGCCAGCAGTTTAACATCCTCGACAGGGGGCTACGAGCAGTACTTC,CASSLTSSTGGYEQYF
-,-,TRBJ1-2,TRBV28,TGTGCCAGCAGTGCACCCAGGGGAACGAACTATGGCTACACCTTC,CASSAPRGTNYGYTF
few,-,TRBJ2-3,TRBV4-3,TGCGCCAGCAGCCAAGAGTGGCCCATTTTTTATTATACGCAGTATTTT,CASSQEWPIFYYTQYF
few,-,TRBJ1-2,TRBV10-3,TGTGCCATCAGTGAGTCTGTCGTGGGGTTCCTCTATGGCTACACCTTC,CAISESVVGFLYGYTF
-,-,TRBJ2-4,TRBV5-6,TGTGCCAGCAGCCAGGACCAGTCGGGAAACATTCAGTACTTC,CASSQDQSGNIQYF
-,TRBD2,TRBJ2-3,TRBV28,TGTGCCAGCAGTTTAGCTAGCGGGGGAACAGATACGCAGTATTTT,CASSLASGGTDTQYF
medium-sized,-,TRBJ2-5,TRBV18,TGTGCCAGCTCCCACACCCCGCAGCAAGAGACCCAGTACTTC,CASSHTPQQETQYF
-,-,TRBJ2-2,TRBV4-1,TGCGCCAGCAGCCAAGAAAGCACCGGGGAGCTGTTTTTT,CASSQESTGELFF
-,TRBD1,TRBJ1-4,TRBV7-3,TGTGCCAGCAGCCTCGGGACAGGACCTAATGAAAAACTGTTTTTT,CASSLGTGPNEKLFF
-,TRBD2,TRBJ2-7,TRBV5-4,TGTGCCAGCAGCACTACTAGCGGGAACTCCTACGAGCAGTACTTC,CASSTTSGNSYEQYF
-,TRBD2,TRBJ2-1,TRBV9,TGTGCCAGCAGCGGCCCTAGCGGGGAGTACAATGAGCAGTTCTTC,CASSGPSGEYNEQFF
-,TRBD2,TRBJ2-7,TRBV29-1,TGCAGCGGAACCGGGACTAGCCCGTACGAGCAGTACTTC,CSGTGTSPYEQYF
few,TRBD1,TRBJ1-1,TRBV10-3,TGTGCCATCAGTGGGACAGGAAAGCCTGAAGCTTTCTTT,CAISGTGKPEAFF
-,TRBD2,TRBJ2-3,TRBV4-3,TGCGCCAGCAGGGCGGGGGGCGACACAGATACGCAGTATTTT,CASRAGGDTDTQYF
-,-,TRBJ2-7,TRBV9,TGTGCCAGCAGCGTAGGGACCACCTACGAGCAGTACTTC,CASSVGTTYEQYF
-,-,TRBJ1-3,TRBV11-2,TGTGCCAGCAGCGACATACGACAGGGAAACACCATATATTTT,CASSDIRQGNTIYF
-,-,TRBJ2-7,TRBV9,TGTGCCAGCAGCGGCGGGGACGGTTCCTACGAGCAGTACTTC,CASSGGDGSYEQYF
-,TRBD2,TRBJ2-5,TRBV9,TGTGCCAGCAGCGTTGGGACTAGCAAAGAGACCCAGTACTTC,CASSVGTSKETQYF
once,-,TRBJ2-5,TRBV12-5,TGTGCTAGTGGTTTGGTAATTAATAGCGGCCCTTACCAAGAGACCCAGTACTTC,CASGLVINSGPYQETQYF
-,-,TRBJ2-5,TRBV10-3,TGTGCCACATCGGTGCAGGAGACCCAGTACTTC,CATSVQETQYF
-,TRBD1,TRBJ1-1,TRBV30,TGTGCCTGGAGACGAAAGCCGGGACAGGGGAACACTGAAGCTTTCTTT,CAWRRKPGQGNTEAFF
-,-,TRBJ1-1,TRBV28,TGTGCCAGCTTGACGGGCGATAGGGTTAACACTGAAGCTTTCTTT,CASLTGDRVNTEAFF
-,-,TRBJ1-2,TRBV30,TGTGCCTGGAGTCGGAAGGGCGTTAACTATGGCTACACCTTC,CAWSRKGVNYGYTF
-,-,TRBJ2-7,TRBV27,TGTGCCAGCAGTGGTATTGGCTTTAGGAACGAGCAGTACTTC,CASSGIGFRNEQYF
-,-,TRBJ2-1,TRBV7-8,TGTGCCAGCAGTCCGGACTACAATGAGCAGTTCTTC,CASSPDYNEQFF
-,TRBD1,TRBJ1-2,TRBV6-6,TGTGCCAGCAGTCACAGGGGTAACTATGGCTACACCTTC,CASSHRGNYGYTF